This T cell receptor beta chain was sequenced in a study of T-cell memory formation after mild COVID-19. This clonotype was seen only once. Its specificity is not known. Overall study results and limits: CD4+ bias marked clones expanding day 15 to 37, unlike balanced contracting clones.

The CDR3 consists of 12 residues. The V end lost 10 bases, the J end lost 1 base, and 10 bases lay between the germline ends. Per the germline V gene, CDR1 is SNHLY and CDR2 is FYNNEI. MiXCR was run by TCRdb on the 5' RACE reads, yielding one entry per CDR3 protein. Among approximately 400,000 distinct CDR3 sequences listed, about 24% were seen once. J is TRBJ1-2 and V is TRBV2, with D hard to call. Sequenced sample: PBMCs or a T cell subset sorted from them (not recorded which). This TCR came from an adult woman who had mild COVID-19 (a few samples of this study predate the infection). Cell type and time point are not known. The CDR3 sequence: CANYLVNYGYTF. DNA for the CDR3: TGTGCCAATTACCTGGTTAACTATGGCTACACCTTC.